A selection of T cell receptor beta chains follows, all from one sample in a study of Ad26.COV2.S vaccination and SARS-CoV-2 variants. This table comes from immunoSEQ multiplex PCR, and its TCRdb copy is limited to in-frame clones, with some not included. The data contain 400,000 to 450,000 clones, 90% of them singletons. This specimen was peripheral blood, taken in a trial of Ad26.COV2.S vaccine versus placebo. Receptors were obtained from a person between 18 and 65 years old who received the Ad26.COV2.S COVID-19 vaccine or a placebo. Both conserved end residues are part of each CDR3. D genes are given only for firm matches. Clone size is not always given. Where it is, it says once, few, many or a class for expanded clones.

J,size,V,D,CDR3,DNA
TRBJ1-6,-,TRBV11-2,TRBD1,CASSPGQGNSPLHF,TGTGCCAGCAGCCCAGGACAGGGGAATTCACCCCTCCACTTT
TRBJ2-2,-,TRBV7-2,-,CASSQTTGELFF,TGTGCCAGCAGCCAAACTACCGGGGAGCTGTTTTTT
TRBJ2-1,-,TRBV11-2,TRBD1,CASSSHRGKEQFF,TGTGCCAGCAGCTCCCACAGGGGGAAGGAGCAGTTCTTC
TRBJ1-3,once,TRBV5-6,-,CASSLLGQASGNTIYF,TGTGCCAGCAGCTTGTTGGGCCAGGCGTCTGGAAACACCATATATTTT
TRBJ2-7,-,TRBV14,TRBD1,CASSPKGARTYEQYF,TGTGCCAGCAGCCCGAAGGGGGCTAGGACCTACGAGCAGTACTTC
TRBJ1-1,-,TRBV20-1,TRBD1,CSASEGQVWGTEAFF,TGCAGTGCTAGTGAGGGACAGGTCTGGGGGACTGAAGCTTTCTTT
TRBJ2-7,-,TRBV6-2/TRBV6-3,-,CASSHAGRSSYEQYF,TGTGCCAGCAGCCACGCCGGGCGGAGCTCCTACGAGCAGTACTTC
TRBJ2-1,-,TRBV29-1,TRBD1,CSVEGSQGASYNEQFF,TGCAGCGTTGAAGGATCACAGGGGGCCTCCTACAATGAGCAGTTCTTC
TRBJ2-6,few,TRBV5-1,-,CASSLDNHGAGANVLTF,TGCGCCAGCAGCTTGGACAATCACGGAGCTGGGGCCAACGTCCTGACTTTC
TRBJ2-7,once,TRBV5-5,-,CASSLLTEQYF,TGTGCCAGCAGCTTGCTTACTGAGCAGTACTTC
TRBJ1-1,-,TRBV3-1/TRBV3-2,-,CASSQGIRDTEAFF,TGTGCCAGCAGCCAGGGAATTCGGGACACTGAAGCTTTCTTT
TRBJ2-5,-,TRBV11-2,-,CASSLETTGAETQYF,TGTGCCAGCAGCTTAGAAACGACAGGCGCAGAGACCCAGTACTTC
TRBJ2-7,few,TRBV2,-,CASSATQYF,TGTGCCAGCAGTGCGACTCAGTACTTC
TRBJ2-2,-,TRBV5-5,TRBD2,CATNKYGRAGTGELFF,TGTGCCACAAATAAATACGGGAGGGCCGGTACCGGGGAGCTGTTTTTT
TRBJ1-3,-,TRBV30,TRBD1,CAWDPGTAGNTIYF,TGTGCCTGGGACCCTGGGACAGCAGGAAACACCATATATTTT
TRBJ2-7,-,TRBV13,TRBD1,CASSLGDRATYEQYF,TGTGCCAGCAGCTTAGGCGACAGGGCCACCTACGAGCAGTACTTC
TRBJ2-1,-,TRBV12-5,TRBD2,CASGLGTIAGGPYNEQFF,TGTGCTAGTGGTTTGGGGACTATAGCGGGAGGGCCCTACAATGAGCAGTTCTTC
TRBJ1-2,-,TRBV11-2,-,CASSLLEANYGYTF,TGTGCCAGCAGCTTATTGGAGGCTAACTATGGCTACACCTTC
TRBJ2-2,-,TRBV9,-,CASSSALTVNTGELFF,TGTGCCAGCAGCTCGGCGCTGACAGTTAACACCGGGGAGCTGTTTTTT
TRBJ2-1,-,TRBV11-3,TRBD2,CASSDTSGSSAEQFF,TGTGCCAGCAGCGACACTAGCGGGAGTTCCGCTGAGCAGTTCTTC
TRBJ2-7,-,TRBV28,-,CASSFQAGGSYEQYF,TGTGCCAGCAGTTTCCAAGCGGGTGGGTCCTACGAGCAGTACTTC
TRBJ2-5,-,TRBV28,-,CASSLWRVGGLQETQYF,TGTGCCAGCAGTTTATGGAGGGTGGGGGGTCTCCAAGAGACCCAGTACTTC
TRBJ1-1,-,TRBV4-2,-,CASSYNPGPTFTNTEAFF,TGTGCCAGCAGTTACAACCCGGGCCCAACTTTTACGAACACTGAAGCTTTCTTT
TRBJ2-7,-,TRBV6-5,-,CASRESGTYEQYF,TGTGCCAGCAGGGAGTCAGGGACCTACGAGCAGTACTTC
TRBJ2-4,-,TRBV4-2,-,CASSQGFGGAKNIQYF,TGTGCCAGCAGCCAAGGTTTCGGCGGGGCCAAAAACATTCAGTACTTC
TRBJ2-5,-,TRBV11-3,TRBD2,CASSLGTSEQETQYF,TGTGCCAGCAGCTTAGGGACTAGCGAGCAAGAGACCCAGTACTTC
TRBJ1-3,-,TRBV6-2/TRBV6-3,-,CASSQPVDSQEF,TGTGCCAGCAGCCAACCGGTGGATTCTCAGGAATTT
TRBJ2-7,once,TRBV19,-,CASSSDRQTIYEQYF,TGTGCCAGTAGTAGTGACAGACAAACGATTTACGAGCAGTACTTC
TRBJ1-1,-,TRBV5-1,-,CASSLGMNTEAFF,TGCGCCAGCAGCTTGGGGATGAACACTGAAGCTTTCTTT
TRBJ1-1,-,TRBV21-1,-,CASSKATGQNTEAFF,TGTGCCAGCAGCAAAGCGACAGGACAGAACACTGAAGCTTTCTTT
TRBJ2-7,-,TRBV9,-,CASSVSGVSLEQYF,TGTGCCAGCAGCGTAAGCGGAGTATCCTTGGAGCAGTACTTC
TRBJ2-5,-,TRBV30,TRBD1,CAWSIRQGGETQYF,TGTGCCTGGTCTATCAGACAGGGCGGAGAGACCCAGTACTTC
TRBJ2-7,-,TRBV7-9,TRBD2,CASSPTSGSYEQYF,TGTGCCAGCAGCCCTACTAGCGGCTCCTACGAGCAGTACTTC
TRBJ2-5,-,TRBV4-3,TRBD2,CASSQDHCSTSGRAWETQYF,TGCGCCAGCAGCCAAGATCATTGTTCTACTAGCGGGAGGGCCTGGGAGACCCAGTACTTC